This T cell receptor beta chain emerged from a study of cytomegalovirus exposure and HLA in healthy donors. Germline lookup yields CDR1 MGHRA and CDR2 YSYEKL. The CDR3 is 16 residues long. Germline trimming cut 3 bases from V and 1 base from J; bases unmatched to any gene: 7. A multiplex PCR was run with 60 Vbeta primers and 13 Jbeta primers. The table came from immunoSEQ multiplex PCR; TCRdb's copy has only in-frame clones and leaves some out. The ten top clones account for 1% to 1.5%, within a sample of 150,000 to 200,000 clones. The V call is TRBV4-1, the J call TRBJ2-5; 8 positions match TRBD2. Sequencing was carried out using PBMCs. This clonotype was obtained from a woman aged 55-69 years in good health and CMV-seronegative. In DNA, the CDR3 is TGCGCCAGCAGCCAGCGGGGAGGACTAGCCCAAGAGACCCAGTACTTC. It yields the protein CASSQRGGLAQETQYF.